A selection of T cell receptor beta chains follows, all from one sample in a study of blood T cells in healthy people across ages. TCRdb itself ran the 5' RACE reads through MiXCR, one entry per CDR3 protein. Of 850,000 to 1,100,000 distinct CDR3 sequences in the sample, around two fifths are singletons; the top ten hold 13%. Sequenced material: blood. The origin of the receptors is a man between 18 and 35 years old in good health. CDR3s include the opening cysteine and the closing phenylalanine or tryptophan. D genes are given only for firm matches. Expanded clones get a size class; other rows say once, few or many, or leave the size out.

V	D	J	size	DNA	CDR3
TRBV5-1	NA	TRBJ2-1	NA	TGCGCCAGCAGCTTGGTTTTTGAGCCGATCAATGAGCAGTTCTTC	CASSLVFEPINEQFF
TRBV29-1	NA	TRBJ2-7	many	TGCAGCGTTGGGACCGCCGACGCCTACGAGCAGTACTTC	CSVGTADAYEQYF
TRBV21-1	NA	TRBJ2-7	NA	TGTGCCAGCAGCAAACAGGGTAATTACGAGCAGTACTTC	CASSKQGNYEQYF
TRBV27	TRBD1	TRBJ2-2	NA	TGTGCCAGCACCTCCACAGGGGACACCGGGGAGCTGTTTTTT	CASTSTGDTGELFF
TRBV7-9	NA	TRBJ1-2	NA	TGTGCCAGCAGCTTATATAGGCCAGACTATGGCTACACCTTC	CASSLYRPDYGYTF
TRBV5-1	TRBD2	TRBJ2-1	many	TGCGCCAGCAGCTCTATGTACACCACCGGGACTACAGACAATGAGCAGTTCTTC	CASSSMYTTGTTDNEQFF
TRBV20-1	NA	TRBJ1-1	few	TGCAGTGCGGTACAGGGGAACACTGAAGCTTTCTTT	CSAVQGNTEAFF
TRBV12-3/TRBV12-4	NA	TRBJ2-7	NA	TGTGCCAGCAGTGTTGTGGGGTTCGGCGAGCAGTACTTC	CASSVVGFGEQYF
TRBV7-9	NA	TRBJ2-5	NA	TGTGCCAGCAGCCCAATGGAAGAGACCCAGTACTTC	CASSPMEETQYF
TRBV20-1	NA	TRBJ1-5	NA	TGCAGTGCTGGGACGGCGATCTATCAGCCCCAGCATTTT	CSAGTAIYQPQHF
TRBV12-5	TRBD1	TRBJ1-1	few	TGTGCTAGTGGTAACATTATCGGGACAGGGAACACTGAAGCTTTCTTT	CASGNIIGTGNTEAFF
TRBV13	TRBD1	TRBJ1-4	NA	TGTGCCAGCAGCCCACAGGGGGCGGCTGGTGAAAAACTGTTTTTT	CASSPQGAAGEKLFF
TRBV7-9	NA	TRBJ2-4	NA	TGTGCCAGCAGCGTAGAAGAGGGTGGATACCAGTACTTC	CASSVEEGGYQYF
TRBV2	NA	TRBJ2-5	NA	TGTGCCAGCAGCATCGGGGTTTCAGAGACCCAGTACTTC	CASSIGVSETQYF
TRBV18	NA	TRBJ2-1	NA	TGTGCCAGCTCACCGCAGACAGACTGGAATGAGCAGTTCTTC	CASSPQTDWNEQFF
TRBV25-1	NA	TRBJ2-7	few	TGTGCCAGCAGTGAGGCGGGGACTTCCTACAATGAGCAGTACTTC	CASSEAGTSYNEQYF
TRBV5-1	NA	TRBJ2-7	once	TGCGCCAGCAGCTCGTCGACCCGGGACCTGACCTACGAGCAGTACTTC	CASSSSTRDLTYEQYF
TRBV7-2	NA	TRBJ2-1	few	TGTGCCAGCAGCTTACCCCCTGGGACATTGTACAATGAGCAGTTCTTC	CASSLPPGTLYNEQFF
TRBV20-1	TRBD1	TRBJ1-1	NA	TGCAGTGCTAGAGTCGAACAGGGGGCAATTGAAGCTTTCTTT	CSARVEQGAIEAFF
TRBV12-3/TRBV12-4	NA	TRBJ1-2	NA	TGTGCCAGCAGTTCTTGGACGGGCTGGGAGGATGGCTACACCTTC	CASSSWTGWEDGYTF
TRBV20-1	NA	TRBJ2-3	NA	TGCAGTGCAAGGCGTGACGGAAGATTCATTAGCACAGATACGCAGTATTTT	CSARRDGRFISTDTQYF
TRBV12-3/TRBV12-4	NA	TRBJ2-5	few	TGTGCCAGCAGCCGCAACTGGTACTTCCAAGAGACCCAGTACTTC	CASSRNWYFQETQYF
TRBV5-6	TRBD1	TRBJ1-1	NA	TGTGCCAGCAGCGGAGGGACAGAAAGTCCGAACACTGAAGCTTTCTTT	CASSGGTESPNTEAFF
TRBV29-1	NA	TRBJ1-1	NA	TGCAGCGTCGTTCGCGGCAGGGCCACTGAAGCTTTCTTT	CSVVRGRATEAFF
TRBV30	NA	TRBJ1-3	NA	TGTGCCTGGAGGCCCTGGAGTTCTGGAAACACCATATATTTT	CAWRPWSSGNTIYF
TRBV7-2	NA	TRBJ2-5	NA	TGTGCCAGCAGGTCAAGGGACTTTCAAGAGACCCAGTACTTC	CASRSRDFQETQYF
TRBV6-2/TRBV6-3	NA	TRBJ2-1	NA	TGTGCCAGCAGTTACTTCGGGGGAGGCCCCTACAATGAGCAGTTCTTC	CASSYFGGGPYNEQFF
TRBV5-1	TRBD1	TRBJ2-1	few	TGCGCCACCGCTCCGGGACAGGGTACCTACAATGAGCAGTTCTTC	CATAPGQGTYNEQFF
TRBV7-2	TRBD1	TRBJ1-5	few	TGTGCCAGCAGCTTAGAGTTTTTCGTTGGGACAGGGAGGCATCAGCCCCAGCATTTT	CASSLEFFVGTGRHQPQHF
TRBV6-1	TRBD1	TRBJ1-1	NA	TGTGCTAGCAGCGGACAGGCTGTGGCGACTGAAGCTTTCTTT	CASSGQAVATEAFF
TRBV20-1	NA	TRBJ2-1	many	TGCAGTGCCGGCAACTCGGGCCCCCCGTACAATGAGCAGTTCTTC	CSAGNSGPPYNEQFF
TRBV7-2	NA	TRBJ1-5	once	TGTGCCAGCGCCCCTAGGGTAGGTCAGCCCCAGCATTTT	CASAPRVGQPQHF
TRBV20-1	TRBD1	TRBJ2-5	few	TGCAGTGCTAGACGGACAGGGAAAGAGACCCAGTACTTC	CSARRTGKETQYF
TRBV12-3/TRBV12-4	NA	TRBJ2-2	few	TGTGCCAGCAGTATACTAGGTCGCACCGGGGAGCTGTTTTTT	CASSILGRTGELFF
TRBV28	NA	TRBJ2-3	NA	TGTGCCAGCAGTTCTCCGGGGGATGCGGCAGATACGCAGTATTTT	CASSSPGDAADTQYF
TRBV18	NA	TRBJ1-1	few	TGTGCCAGCTCAACTACACAGGGATCTGAAGCTTTCTTT	CASSTTQGSEAFF
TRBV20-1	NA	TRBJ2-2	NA	TGCAGTGCTAGAGATAGGAGAGATGCTAACACCGGGGAGCTGTTTTTT	CSARDRRDANTGELFF
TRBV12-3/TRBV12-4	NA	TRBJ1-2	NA	TGTGCCAGCAGTAATAACGTCGGCCACACCTTC	CASSNNVGHTF
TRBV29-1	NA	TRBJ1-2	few	TGCAGCGTTCTCGGGACACTTATAACAGGAGGCTATGGCTACACCTTC	CSVLGTLITGGYGYTF
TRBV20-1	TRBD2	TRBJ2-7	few	TGCAGTGCTCGGAGCGGGGGCGACGCCTACGAGCAGTACTTC	CSARSGGDAYEQYF
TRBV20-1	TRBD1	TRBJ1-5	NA	TGCAGTGCCGCGGGACAGGGCCTTTATAGCAATCAGCCCCAGCATTTT	CSAAGQGLYSNQPQHF
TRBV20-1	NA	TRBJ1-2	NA	TGCAGTGCTAGAGCGGACACTTATGGCTACACCTTC	CSARADTYGYTF
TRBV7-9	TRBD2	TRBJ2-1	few	TGTGCCAGTAGCGGGGAAAGCTCCTACAATGAGCAGTTCTTC	CASSGESSYNEQFF